The source of this T cell receptor beta chain is a study of blood T cell repertoires in COVID-19. About the study: COVID-19 samples from acute and convalescent phases originated in the United States, Italy and Spain. PBMCs, B-cell-depleted T cells, or T cells provided the cDNA or gDNA that made up the material.

Trimming removed 7 bases at V and 7 bases at J, with 17 bases between. CDR1 is SGHVS and CDR2 is FQNEAQ in the germline V gene. The CDR3 extends over 14 amino acids. This clone was observed a handful of times. This table comes from immunoSEQ multiplex PCR, and its TCRdb copy is limited to in-frame clones, with some not included. The table shows approximately 490,000 clones, with more than 85% occurring only once. The sequenced sample was PBMCs or T cells enriched from blood (not recorded which). The receptor was derived from a woman in her fifties or sixties who had recovered from COVID-19. The chain employs TRBV7-8 and TRBJ2-1, with D uncertain. The CDR3 here is CASKAPLVTNEQFF. In DNA, the CDR3 is TGTGCCAGCAAGGCCCCGCTAGTCACAAATGAGCAGTTCTTC.